The table lists the clone carrying this T cell receptor (beta chain) with a few counts. Germline lookup yields CDR1 DFQATT and CDR2 SNEGSKA (reference sequence). The length of the CDR3 is 16 residues. PCR was performed a second time for about 7 to 11 cycles using a sample-barcoded 5' primer and a J-beta primer mix. TCRdb redid the calling of the 5' RACE reads with MiXCR, one entry per CDR3 protein. This sample has fewer than 900,000 distinct CDR3 sequences; 35% to 45% occur once, and the top ten carry less than 25%. The data were taken from a study of blood T cells in healthy people across ages. This TCR derives from a woman aged 55-69 years in good health. Sequencing was performed on blood. The rearrangement joins TRBV20-1 to TRBJ2-4; D might be TRBD2 (5 bases). TRBJ2-7 explains the end of the DNA better; the J call may be wrong. The CDR3 DNA reads as TGCAGTGCTACGGGGAACTATGAGCCCAATACCTACGAGCAGTACTTC. Translating gives CSATGNYEPNTYEQYF.